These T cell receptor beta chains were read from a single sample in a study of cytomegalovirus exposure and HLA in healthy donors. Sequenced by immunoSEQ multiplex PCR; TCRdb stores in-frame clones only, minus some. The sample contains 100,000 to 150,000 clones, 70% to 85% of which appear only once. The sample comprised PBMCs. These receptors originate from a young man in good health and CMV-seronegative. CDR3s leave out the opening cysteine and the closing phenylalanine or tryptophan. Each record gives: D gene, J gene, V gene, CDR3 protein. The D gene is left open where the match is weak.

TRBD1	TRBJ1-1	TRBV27	ASRDRGLMNTEAF
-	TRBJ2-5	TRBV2	ASNREQETQY
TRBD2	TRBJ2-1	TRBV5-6	ASRTSGGAHEQF
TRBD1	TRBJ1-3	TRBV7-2	ASSPTGAGNTIY
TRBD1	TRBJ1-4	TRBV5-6	ASSKTGGQEKLF
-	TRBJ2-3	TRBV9	ASSPSSSTDTQY
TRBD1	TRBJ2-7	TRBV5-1	ASSRTGTYEQY
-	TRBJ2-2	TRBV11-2	ASSSGVGNTGELF
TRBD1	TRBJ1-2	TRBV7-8	ATSPDRDDNYGYT
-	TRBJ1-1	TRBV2	ASSEFGMNTEAF
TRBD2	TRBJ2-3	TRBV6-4	ASSERAGATDTQY
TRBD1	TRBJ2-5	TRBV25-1	ASSDWTGVGETQY
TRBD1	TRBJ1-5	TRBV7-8	ASSLAGQSNQPQH
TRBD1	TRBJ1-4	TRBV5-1	ASSRRTGGSEKLF
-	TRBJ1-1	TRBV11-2	ASSLGSVINTEAF
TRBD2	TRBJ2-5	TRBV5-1	ASSSGTSVEETQY
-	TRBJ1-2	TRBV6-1	ASSVDRGAYGYT
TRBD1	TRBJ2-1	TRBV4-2	ASSQETGGTYNEQF
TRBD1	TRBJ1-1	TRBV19	ASHRGNPNTEAF
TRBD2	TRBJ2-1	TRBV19	ATRGLAGGRSYNEQF
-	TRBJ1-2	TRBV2	ASSDGEDYGYT
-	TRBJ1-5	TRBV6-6	ASSTGQNNQPQH
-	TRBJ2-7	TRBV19	ASSPQTGTYEQY